The clone carrying this TCR beta chain was picked up a small number of times. Antigen specificity is unknown. The source of the sample is a study of blood T cells in healthy people across ages. Study overall: About one barcoded beta molecule per two T cells was captured by template switching.

A sample-barcoded 5' primer and a J-beta primer mix were used in a second PCR of roughly 6 to 11 cycles. Each of the cDNA molecules was tagged by a template-switch adaptor with 12 random nucleotides. There were at least 2.5 million CDR3-containing paired-end reads obtained from each sample. From the 5' RACE reads, TCRdb called clonotypes with MiXCR, one entry per CDR3 protein. The repertoire includes 650,000 to 900,000 distinct CDR3 sequences, around 62% of them detected once, and 28% sits in the top ten. Study-level points and caveats: There were more naive CD4+ cells and higher diversity in long-lived donors than in aged donors.

This TCR derives from a man aged 25 to 45 in good health. Sequenced input: blood.

The CDR3 bases are TGTGCCAGCATCCGGTCAACTAATGAAAAACTGTTTTTT. Protein product: CASIRSTNEKLFF. The V gene is TRBV7-9, the J gene TRBJ1-4; D is uncertain. This CDR3 has 13 residues. Trimming stripped 7 bases from V and 0 bases from J, with 6 bases between. Germline V lookup: CDR1 SEHNR, CDR2 FQNEAQ (reference sequence).